This is a list of T cell receptor beta chains from one sample in a study of T-cell reconstitution after alpha-beta-depleted transplantation in children. TCRdb reanalysed the PCR reads using MiXCR and keeps one entry per CDR3 protein. The sample includes about 240,000 distinct CDR3 sequences, around 12% of them seen just once. Source: PBMCs from the stem cell graft donor, taken from the stem cell graft. These receptors all stem from a human donor who donated a stem cell graft to a child with acute lymphoblastic leukemia. Both conserved end residues are part of each CDR3. The order of the fields is D gene, clone size, J gene, V gene, CDR3 length, CDR3 protein, CDR3 DNA. The D gene is left open where the match is weak. Clone size is not always given. Where it is, it says once, few, many or a class for expanded clones.

d_call: NA
clone_size: many
j_call: TRBJ1-1
v_call: TRBV5-5
cdr3_length: 10
cdr3_aa: CASRGAEAFF
cdr3_nt: TGTGCCAGCCGGGGGGCTGAAGCTTTCTTT

d_call: TRBD2
clone_size: many
j_call: TRBJ2-5
v_call: TRBV7-2
cdr3_length: 16
cdr3_aa: CASSPAWTRGQETQYF
cdr3_nt: TGTGCCAGCAGCCCCGCGTGGACTAGAGGCCAAGAGACCCAGTACTTC

d_call: NA
clone_size: NA
j_call: TRBJ2-1
v_call: TRBV5-1
cdr3_length: 15
cdr3_aa: CASSVDARSYNEQFF
cdr3_nt: TGCGCCAGCAGCGTAGACGCACGGTCCTACAATGAGCAGTTCTTC

d_call: TRBD1
clone_size: many
j_call: TRBJ2-1
v_call: TRBV6-2/TRBV6-3
cdr3_length: 18
cdr3_aa: CASSYLIGTGSSYNEQFF
cdr3_nt: TGTGCCAGCAGTTACTTGATCGGGACAGGGAGCTCCTACAATGAGCAGTTCTTC

d_call: TRBD2
clone_size: many
j_call: TRBJ2-2
v_call: TRBV10-3
cdr3_length: 17
cdr3_aa: CAISEASGVRNTGELFF
cdr3_nt: TGTGCCATCAGTGAGGCTAGCGGGGTTCGGAACACCGGGGAGCTGTTTTTT

d_call: NA
clone_size: NA
j_call: TRBJ2-2
v_call: TRBV7-9
cdr3_length: 16
cdr3_aa: CASSSIVGGRTGELFF
cdr3_nt: TGTGCCAGCAGCTCGATTGTTGGGGGACGCACCGGGGAGCTGTTTTTT

d_call: NA
clone_size: many
j_call: TRBJ2-5
v_call: TRBV20-1
cdr3_length: 14
cdr3_aa: CSATVPEYDETQYF
cdr3_nt: TGCAGTGCTACCGTGCCAGAGTACGACGAGACCCAGTACTTC

d_call: TRBD1
clone_size: few
j_call: TRBJ2-5
v_call: TRBV29-1
cdr3_length: 19
cdr3_aa: CSALRTGDGQARTSVTQYF
cdr3_nt: TGCAGCGCTCTCCGGACTGGGGACGGACAGGCACGAACGTCAGTGACCCAGTACTTC

d_call: NA
clone_size: many
j_call: TRBJ2-6
v_call: TRBV29-1
cdr3_length: 15
cdr3_aa: CSAKWTDLTGLQWAF
cdr3_nt: TGCAGCGCTAAATGGACGGACCTTACGGGCCTACAATGGGCTTTC

d_call: NA
clone_size: NA
j_call: TRBJ2-7
v_call: TRBV7-2
cdr3_length: 13
cdr3_aa: CASSTLEAYEQYF
cdr3_nt: TGTGCCAGCAGCACCCTCGAGGCCTACGAGCAGTACTTC

d_call: TRBD1
clone_size: many
j_call: TRBJ2-7
v_call: TRBV6-2/TRBV6-3
cdr3_length: 14
cdr3_aa: CASSSQGWDHEQYF
cdr3_nt: TGTGCCAGCAGTTCACAGGGGTGGGACCACGAGCAGTACTTC

d_call: TRBD1
clone_size: many
j_call: TRBJ2-7
v_call: TRBV10-3
cdr3_length: 14
cdr3_aa: CAISEDRGPYEQYF
cdr3_nt: TGTGCCATCAGTGAAGACAGGGGGCCTTACGAGCAGTACTTC

d_call: TRBD1
clone_size: many
j_call: TRBJ1-2
v_call: TRBV7-2
cdr3_length: 14
cdr3_aa: CASSPGGQDYGYTF
cdr3_nt: TGTGCCAGCAGCCCAGGGGGACAGGATTATGGCTACACCTTC

d_call: NA
clone_size: many
j_call: TRBJ1-3
v_call: TRBV28
cdr3_length: 19
cdr3_aa: CASSLSSAGNIYSGNTIYF
cdr3_nt: TGTGCCAGCAGTTTATCCTCGGCAGGGAATATTTACTCTGGAAACACCATATATTTT

d_call: NA
clone_size: NA
j_call: TRBJ2-1
v_call: TRBV7-9
cdr3_length: 15
cdr3_aa: CARAPGRDLIDEQFF
cdr3_nt: TGTGCCAGGGCCCCGGGGCGGGACCTGATCGATGAGCAGTTCTTC

d_call: NA
clone_size: many
j_call: TRBJ2-5
v_call: TRBV7-2
cdr3_length: 14
cdr3_aa: CASSLSRARETQYF
cdr3_nt: TGTGCCAGCAGCTTATCCAGGGCAAGAGAGACCCAGTACTTC

d_call: TRBD2
clone_size: NA
j_call: TRBJ2-7
v_call: TRBV19
cdr3_length: 15
cdr3_aa: CASSMASGVSYEQYF
cdr3_nt: TGTGCCAGTAGTATGGCTAGCGGGGTCTCCTACGAGCAGTACTTC

d_call: NA
clone_size: many
j_call: TRBJ1-3
v_call: TRBV20-1
cdr3_length: 14
cdr3_aa: CSALHLSGGNTIYF
cdr3_nt: TGCAGTGCTTTACACCTATCTGGGGGAAACACCATATATTTT

d_call: NA
clone_size: many
j_call: TRBJ2-3
v_call: TRBV29-1
cdr3_length: 14
cdr3_aa: CSGLRPDSTDTQYF
cdr3_nt: TGCAGCGGGCTTCGGCCAGACAGCACAGATACGCAGTATTTT

d_call: NA
clone_size: NA
j_call: TRBJ1-2
v_call: TRBV7-2
cdr3_length: 10
cdr3_aa: CASSLGGYTF
cdr3_nt: TGTGCCAGCAGCTTGGGTGGCTACACCTTC

d_call: NA
clone_size: many
j_call: TRBJ2-2
v_call: TRBV7-2
cdr3_length: 13
cdr3_aa: CASSPMNTGELFF
cdr3_nt: TGTGCCAGCAGCCCCATGAACACCGGGGAGCTGTTTTTT

d_call: NA
clone_size: NA
j_call: TRBJ1-1
v_call: TRBV10-3
cdr3_length: 15
cdr3_aa: CAISGPAREGTEAFF
cdr3_nt: TGTGCCATCAGTGGCCCGGCTCGAGAGGGTACTGAAGCTTTCTTT

d_call: NA
clone_size: many
j_call: TRBJ2-2
v_call: TRBV12-3/TRBV12-4
cdr3_length: 13
cdr3_aa: CASTVRVTGELFF
cdr3_nt: TGTGCCAGCACCGTTAGGGTAACTGGGGAGCTGTTTTTT

d_call: NA
clone_size: NA
j_call: TRBJ2-1
v_call: TRBV5-6
cdr3_length: 15
cdr3_aa: CAMGLELLCYNEQFF
cdr3_nt: TGTGCCATGGGCCTCGAGCTGCTCTGCTACAATGAGCAGTTCTTC

d_call: NA
clone_size: many
j_call: TRBJ2-6
v_call: TRBV20-1
cdr3_length: 15
cdr3_aa: CSARQGGSGANVLTF
cdr3_nt: TGCAGTGCTAGACAGGGGGGCTCTGGGGCCAACGTCCTGACTTTC

d_call: NA
clone_size: few
j_call: TRBJ1-6
v_call: TRBV6-1
cdr3_length: 14
cdr3_aa: CASRAGTTNSPLHF
cdr3_nt: TGTGCCAGCAGGGCCGGGACGACGAATTCACCCCTCCACTTT

d_call: NA
clone_size: many
j_call: TRBJ1-2
v_call: TRBV6-2/TRBV6-3
cdr3_length: 12
cdr3_aa: CASSYTNLGYTF
cdr3_nt: TGTGCCAGCAGTTACACGAACCTTGGCTACACCTTC

d_call: NA
clone_size: many
j_call: TRBJ2-1
v_call: TRBV4-3
cdr3_length: 16
cdr3_aa: CASSQMGQATYNEQFF
cdr3_nt: TGCGCCAGCAGCCAAATGGGGCAGGCGACCTACAATGAGCAGTTCTTC

d_call: TRBD1
clone_size: many
j_call: TRBJ2-7
v_call: TRBV20-1
cdr3_length: 15
cdr3_aa: CSAPQPGTGYYEQYF
cdr3_nt: TGCAGTGCTCCCCAACCCGGGACAGGGTACTACGAGCAGTACTTC

d_call: NA
clone_size: many
j_call: TRBJ2-3
v_call: TRBV10-3
cdr3_length: 21
cdr3_aa: CAISGGEFKGGIDLSTDTQYF
cdr3_nt: TGTGCCATCAGTGGAGGCGAATTTAAGGGGGGTATTGACCTTAGCACAGATACGCAGTATTTT

d_call: NA
clone_size: many
j_call: TRBJ1-5
v_call: TRBV10-3
cdr3_length: 15
cdr3_aa: CAISVEGSPNQPQHF
cdr3_nt: TGTGCCATCAGTGTGGAGGGGTCGCCCAATCAGCCCCAGCATTTT

d_call: NA
clone_size: NA
j_call: TRBJ2-3
v_call: TRBV6-4
cdr3_length: 12
cdr3_aa: CATQRVTDTQYF
cdr3_nt: TGTGCCACCCAACGAGTTACAGATACGCAGTATTTT

d_call: NA
clone_size: many
j_call: TRBJ2-5
v_call: TRBV7-2
cdr3_length: 15
cdr3_aa: CASSLDPVLSETQYF
cdr3_nt: TGTGCCAGCAGCTTGGATCCGGTTTTATCGGAGACCCAGTACTTC

d_call: TRBD1
clone_size: NA
j_call: TRBJ2-7
v_call: TRBV3-1
cdr3_length: 15
cdr3_aa: CASSFRTGGAYEQYF
cdr3_nt: TGTGCCAGCAGCTTCCGGACAGGGGGGGCCTACGAGCAGTACTTC

d_call: NA
clone_size: many
j_call: TRBJ2-7
v_call: TRBV28
cdr3_length: 13
cdr3_aa: CASIGESPYEQYF
cdr3_nt: TGTGCCAGCATCGGAGAGTCCCCCTACGAGCAGTACTTC

d_call: TRBD2
clone_size: many
j_call: TRBJ2-2
v_call: TRBV4-3
cdr3_length: 15
cdr3_aa: CASSQERGDTGELFF
cdr3_nt: TGCGCCAGCAGCCAAGAACGGGGGGACACCGGGGAGCTGTTTTTT

d_call: NA
clone_size: few
j_call: TRBJ1-1
v_call: TRBV5-1
cdr3_length: 15
cdr3_aa: CASSLGQQGNTEAFF
cdr3_nt: TGCGCCAGCAGCTTGGGGCAACAGGGAAACACTGAAGCTTTCTTT

d_call: NA
clone_size: many
j_call: TRBJ2-1
v_call: TRBV5-1
cdr3_length: 13
cdr3_aa: CASSLDRANEQFF
cdr3_nt: TGCGCCAGCAGCTTGGACAGGGCCAATGAGCAGTTCTTC

d_call: NA
clone_size: NA
j_call: TRBJ2-7
v_call: TRBV4-2
cdr3_length: 14
cdr3_aa: CASSPPRDPYEQYF
cdr3_nt: TGTGCCAGCAGCCCTCCTAGGGACCCCTACGAGCAGTACTTC

d_call: TRBD2
clone_size: NA
j_call: TRBJ2-1
v_call: TRBV9
cdr3_length: 16
cdr3_aa: CASSVATGLGGNEQFF
cdr3_nt: TGTGCCAGCAGCGTAGCTACGGGACTAGGTGGCAATGAGCAGTTCTTC

d_call: TRBD1
clone_size: many
j_call: TRBJ2-7
v_call: TRBV6-2/TRBV6-3
cdr3_length: 13
cdr3_aa: CASRKTGTYEQYF
cdr3_nt: TGTGCCAGCAGAAAGACAGGGACCTACGAGCAGTACTTC

d_call: NA
clone_size: NA
j_call: TRBJ1-5
v_call: TRBV5-6
cdr3_length: 12
cdr3_aa: CASSLKSQPQHF
cdr3_nt: TGTGCCAGCAGCTTGAAAAGTCAGCCCCAGCATTTT

d_call: NA
clone_size: many
j_call: TRBJ1-1
v_call: TRBV20-1
cdr3_length: 15
cdr3_aa: CSARSGQGRHTEAFF
cdr3_nt: TGCAGTGCTAGATCGGGGCAGGGAAGGCACACTGAAGCTTTCTTT

d_call: NA
clone_size: many
j_call: TRBJ1-1
v_call: TRBV9
cdr3_length: 16
cdr3_aa: CASSAITGTKNTEAFF
cdr3_nt: TGTGCCAGCAGCGCTATTACCGGGACAAAGAACACTGAAGCTTTCTTT

d_call: NA
clone_size: many
j_call: TRBJ2-5
v_call: TRBV5-1
cdr3_length: 15
cdr3_aa: CASSLQLTTQETQYF
cdr3_nt: TGCGCCAGCAGCTTGCAGCTCACTACCCAAGAGACCCAGTACTTC

d_call: NA
clone_size: many
j_call: TRBJ2-1
v_call: TRBV4-2
cdr3_length: 12
cdr3_aa: CASSQARTEQFF
cdr3_nt: TGTGCCAGCAGCCAAGCTAGGACTGAGCAGTTCTTC

d_call: TRBD2
clone_size: many
j_call: TRBJ2-3
v_call: TRBV5-1
cdr3_length: 13
cdr3_aa: CASRQSSGDTQYF
cdr3_nt: TGCGCCAGCAGACAATCTAGCGGAGATACGCAGTATTTT

d_call: NA
clone_size: many
j_call: TRBJ1-6
v_call: TRBV20-1
cdr3_length: 11
cdr3_aa: CSAGGPTALHF
cdr3_nt: TGCAGTGCTGGGGGCCCCACGGCCCTCCACTTT

d_call: NA
clone_size: NA
j_call: TRBJ2-7
v_call: TRBV30
cdr3_length: 12
cdr3_aa: CAWKGYSYEQYF
cdr3_nt: TGTGCCTGGAAGGGTTACTCCTACGAGCAGTACTTC

d_call: NA
clone_size: many
j_call: TRBJ2-3
v_call: TRBV5-1
cdr3_length: 15
cdr3_aa: CASSRTPSGTDTQYF
cdr3_nt: TGCGCCAGCAGCCGGACCCCGTCGGGCACAGATACGCAGTATTTT

d_call: TRBD2
clone_size: many
j_call: TRBJ2-7
v_call: TRBV5-1
cdr3_length: 13
cdr3_aa: CASTRVGEGEQYF
cdr3_nt: TGCGCCAGCACCCGTGTAGGGGAGGGCGAGCAGTACTTC

d_call: NA
clone_size: many
j_call: TRBJ2-7
v_call: TRBV24-1
cdr3_length: 12
cdr3_aa: CATSVVSYEQYF
cdr3_nt: TGTGCCACCAGCGTGGTCTCCTACGAGCAGTACTTC

d_call: NA
clone_size: many
j_call: TRBJ2-5
v_call: TRBV28
cdr3_length: 14
cdr3_aa: CASRGGGLGETQYF
cdr3_nt: TGTGCCAGCAGGGGAGGGGGCCTAGGAGAGACCCAGTACTTC

d_call: TRBD1
clone_size: many
j_call: TRBJ1-1
v_call: TRBV9
cdr3_length: 14
cdr3_aa: CASSVTDRGTEAFF
cdr3_nt: TGTGCCAGCAGCGTTACCGACAGGGGGACTGAAGCTTTCTTT

d_call: TRBD1
clone_size: many
j_call: TRBJ1-2
v_call: TRBV20-1
cdr3_length: 14
cdr3_aa: CSASEGAARYGYTF
cdr3_nt: TGCAGTGCTAGCGAGGGGGCGGCACGGTATGGCTACACCTTC

d_call: NA
clone_size: many
j_call: TRBJ2-7
v_call: TRBV29-1
cdr3_length: 13
cdr3_aa: CSVGARGSYEQYF
cdr3_nt: TGCAGCGTAGGTGCCCGGGGCTCCTACGAGCAGTACTTC

d_call: NA
clone_size: few
j_call: TRBJ2-1
v_call: TRBV6-6
cdr3_length: 12
cdr3_aa: CASSYWTDEQFF
cdr3_nt: TGTGCCAGCAGTTACTGGACAGATGAGCAGTTCTTC

d_call: NA
clone_size: many
j_call: TRBJ2-5
v_call: TRBV3-1
cdr3_length: 14
cdr3_aa: CASSQVETQETQYF
cdr3_nt: TGTGCCAGCAGCCAAGTGGAAACCCAAGAGACCCAGTACTTC

d_call: NA
clone_size: NA
j_call: TRBJ2-7
v_call: TRBV12-3/TRBV12-4
cdr3_length: 13
cdr3_aa: CASSLAGGHEQYF
cdr3_nt: TGTGCCAGCAGTTTAGCTGGGGGACACGAGCAGTACTTC

d_call: NA
clone_size: many
j_call: TRBJ2-7
v_call: TRBV7-2
cdr3_length: 13
cdr3_aa: CASSFGGTGEQYF
cdr3_nt: TGTGCCAGCAGCTTTGGGGGGACCGGCGAGCAGTACTTC